The rows below give T cell receptor beta chains drawn from one sample of a study of multiple sclerosis patients with progressive multifocal leukoencephalopathy. The data were produced by immunoSEQ multiplex PCR, yet TCRdb's version contains in-frame clones alone and is incomplete. The sample records 25,000 to 35,000 clones, roughly 90% being singletons. The material was PBMCs, obtained from a patient treated with natalizumab. The receptors here all came from a human donor with multiple sclerosis. Each CDR3 is given with its conserved first and last residue. The order of the fields is D gene, clone size, V gene, J gene, CDR3 DNA, CDR3 protein. The D gene is left open where the match is weak. Clone sizes are given selectively: once, few, many, or a class where the clone is expanded.

d_gene: NA
abundance: NA
v_gene: TRBV4-3
j_gene: TRBJ2-1
CDR3nt: TGCGCCAGCAGCCAAAGAGTGTACAATGAGCAGTTCTTC
CDR3aa: CASSQRVYNEQFF

d_gene: NA
abundance: NA
v_gene: TRBV4-3
j_gene: TRBJ1-2
CDR3nt: TGCGCCAGCAGCCAAGACTCGGGGTGGGGAAATGGCTACACCTTC
CDR3aa: CASSQDSGWGNGYTF

d_gene: NA
abundance: once
v_gene: TRBV6-4
j_gene: TRBJ2-7
CDR3nt: TGTGCCAGCAGTGACTCCGGCGGCCGAAGCTCCTACGAGCAGTACTTC
CDR3aa: CASSDSGGRSSYEQYF

d_gene: NA
abundance: NA
v_gene: TRBV27
j_gene: TRBJ2-1
CDR3nt: TGTGCCAGCAGTTTAGGGACCCTCTACAATGAGCAGTTCTTC
CDR3aa: CASSLGTLYNEQFF

d_gene: NA
abundance: NA
v_gene: TRBV10-3
j_gene: TRBJ1-3
CDR3nt: TGTGCCATCAGTGGTACAGGGACCCCCTCTGGAAACACCATATATTTT
CDR3aa: CAISGTGTPSGNTIYF

d_gene: NA
abundance: NA
v_gene: TRBV5-6
j_gene: TRBJ1-1
CDR3nt: TGTGCCAGCAGCTTGGACAGGGAGGAGTGGAACACTGAAGCTTTCTTT
CDR3aa: CASSLDREEWNTEAFF

d_gene: NA
abundance: NA
v_gene: TRBV4-3
j_gene: TRBJ1-5
CDR3nt: TGCGCCAGCAGCCAAGATCGTCGGGGGCCCCAGCATTTT
CDR3aa: CASSQDRRGPQHF

d_gene: NA
abundance: NA
v_gene: TRBV18
j_gene: TRBJ2-1
CDR3nt: TGTGCCAGCTCACCCACCGGAGGGGCTTTCGAGCAGTTCTTC
CDR3aa: CASSPTGGAFEQFF

d_gene: NA
abundance: NA
v_gene: TRBV7-8
j_gene: TRBJ2-3
CDR3nt: TGTGCCAGCAAGGGCGGCAGGGTAAGGTCGGCAGATACGCAGTATTTT
CDR3aa: CASKGGRVRSADTQYF

d_gene: TRBD1
abundance: NA
v_gene: TRBV2
j_gene: TRBJ1-2
CDR3nt: TGTGCCAGACAAAGGACAGGGGCACCTAACTATGGCTACACCTTC
CDR3aa: CARQRTGAPNYGYTF

d_gene: NA
abundance: NA
v_gene: TRBV27
j_gene: TRBJ2-2
CDR3nt: TGTGCCAGCAGACCACAAAACACCGGGGAGCTGTTTTTT
CDR3aa: CASRPQNTGELFF

d_gene: NA
abundance: NA
v_gene: TRBV6-1
j_gene: TRBJ2-7
CDR3nt: TGTGCCAGCAGTGAAGCCCCCCTAGTAACCTACGAGCAGTACTTC
CDR3aa: CASSEAPLVTYEQYF

d_gene: NA
abundance: NA
v_gene: TRBV6-1
j_gene: TRBJ1-5
CDR3nt: TGTGCCAGCGCCCGGGACACCATCAATCAGCCCCAGCATTTT
CDR3aa: CASARDTINQPQHF

d_gene: NA
abundance: NA
v_gene: TRBV7-2
j_gene: TRBJ1-1
CDR3nt: TGTGCCAGCAGCGAACGACACGCGGGGACTGAAGCTTTCTTT
CDR3aa: CASSERHAGTEAFF

d_gene: TRBD1
abundance: once
v_gene: TRBV5-4
j_gene: TRBJ2-7
CDR3nt: TGTGCCAGCAGCGTTGCAGGGGGTTGGAGCGAGCAGTACTTC
CDR3aa: CASSVAGGWSEQYF

d_gene: TRBD1
abundance: NA
v_gene: TRBV28
j_gene: TRBJ1-5
CDR3nt: TGTGCCAGCTTCGACAGGGGAGGGAGTCAGCCCCAGCATTTT
CDR3aa: CASFDRGGSQPQHF

d_gene: NA
abundance: NA
v_gene: TRBV5-4
j_gene: TRBJ1-1
CDR3nt: TGTGCCTATATGGGGGCGATGAACACTGAAGCTTTCTTT
CDR3aa: CAYMGAMNTEAFF

d_gene: NA
abundance: NA
v_gene: TRBV15
j_gene: TRBJ2-6
CDR3nt: TGTGCCACCAGCAGAGTGGACACGTCCCCTGGGGCCAACGTCCTGACTTTC
CDR3aa: CATSRVDTSPGANVLTF

d_gene: TRBD1
abundance: once
v_gene: TRBV19
j_gene: TRBJ1-1
CDR3nt: TGTGCCAGTAGTATTCAGGGGGCGAACACTGAAGCTTTCTTT
CDR3aa: CASSIQGANTEAFF

d_gene: NA
abundance: NA
v_gene: TRBV13
j_gene: TRBJ2-7
CDR3nt: TGTGCCAGCAGCTTCTCTGAAATCTACGAGCAGTACTTC
CDR3aa: CASSFSEIYEQYF

d_gene: NA
abundance: NA
v_gene: TRBV18
j_gene: TRBJ2-6
CDR3nt: TGTGCCAGCTCACCCTCCTACAGCTCTGGGGCCAACGTCCTGACTTTC
CDR3aa: CASSPSYSSGANVLTF

d_gene: TRBD1
abundance: NA
v_gene: TRBV15
j_gene: TRBJ1-5
CDR3nt: TGTACCACCAGCTCCGCCGGGACAGGGCCTCTGTCTCAGCCCCAGCATTTT
CDR3aa: CTTSSAGTGPLSQPQHF

d_gene: TRBD2
abundance: once
v_gene: TRBV6-5
j_gene: TRBJ2-7
CDR3nt: TGTGCCAGCAGTCCGACTAGCGGGGGACCCTACGAGCAGTACTTC
CDR3aa: CASSPTSGGPYEQYF

d_gene: NA
abundance: NA
v_gene: TRBV28
j_gene: TRBJ1-1
CDR3nt: TGTGCCAGCAGTCCCCGGGAGAGGGCGCGTACTGAAGCTTTCTTT
CDR3aa: CASSPRERARTEAFF

d_gene: NA
abundance: NA
v_gene: TRBV21-1
j_gene: TRBJ1-1
CDR3nt: TGTGCCAGCATACGCCCGGGACAGGGGCGGAGCACTGAAGCTTTCTTT
CDR3aa: CASIRPGQGRSTEAFF

d_gene: TRBD1
abundance: NA
v_gene: TRBV6-6
j_gene: TRBJ1-1
CDR3nt: TGTGCCAGCAGCCACGTAGGGGGCAGGGGAAACACTGAAGCTTTCTTT
CDR3aa: CASSHVGGRGNTEAFF

d_gene: TRBD2
abundance: NA
v_gene: TRBV7-2
j_gene: TRBJ2-3
CDR3nt: TGTGCCAGCAGCTTAGTTGCTAGCGGGACACCAGATACGCAGTATTTT
CDR3aa: CASSLVASGTPDTQYF

d_gene: NA
abundance: NA
v_gene: TRBV4-3
j_gene: TRBJ1-1
CDR3nt: TGCGCCAGCAGCCAAGATCAGTATAGCACTGAAGCTTTCTTT
CDR3aa: CASSQDQYSTEAFF

d_gene: TRBD2
abundance: NA
v_gene: TRBV5-4
j_gene: TRBJ2-5
CDR3nt: TGTGCCAGCAGCCCGGAGAGTAGCGGGAGGGGGACCCAGTACTTC
CDR3aa: CASSPESSGRGTQYF

d_gene: NA
abundance: NA
v_gene: TRBV19
j_gene: TRBJ1-2
CDR3nt: TGTGCCGGCTACTTAGGCGGCTATGGCTACACCTTC
CDR3aa: CAGYLGGYGYTF

d_gene: TRBD1
abundance: NA
v_gene: TRBV2
j_gene: TRBJ2-1
CDR3nt: TGTGCCAGCAGTGCCCAGGGGGTAACCGCAAGCAATGAGCAGTTCTTC
CDR3aa: CASSAQGVTASNEQFF

d_gene: NA
abundance: NA
v_gene: TRBV5-1
j_gene: TRBJ1-2
CDR3nt: TGCGCCAGCAGCCTACCGGAGTATGGCTACACCTTC
CDR3aa: CASSLPEYGYTF

d_gene: TRBD2
abundance: few
v_gene: TRBV7-2
j_gene: TRBJ2-5
CDR3nt: TGTGCCAGCAGCTTAATACTAGCGGGAGGGCCTCTTGAGACCCAGTACTTC
CDR3aa: CASSLILAGGPLETQYF

d_gene: NA
abundance: NA
v_gene: TRBV21-1
j_gene: TRBJ2-7
CDR3nt: TGTGCCAGTCCACCGGGACAGGGGTATCACGAGCAGTACTTC
CDR3aa: CASPPGQGYHEQYF

d_gene: NA
abundance: NA
v_gene: TRBV19
j_gene: TRBJ2-3
CDR3nt: TGTGCCACTAGGGAATCCGAGGCAGGTACGCAGTATTTT
CDR3aa: CATRESEAGTQYF

d_gene: NA
abundance: NA
v_gene: TRBV11-3
j_gene: TRBJ2-7
CDR3nt: TGTGCCAGCAGCTTCCTACAGGGAACCTACGAGCAGTACTTC
CDR3aa: CASSFLQGTYEQYF

d_gene: NA
abundance: NA
v_gene: TRBV5-4
j_gene: TRBJ1-2
CDR3nt: TGTGCCAGCAGCTTGGACGGCTATGGCTACACCTTC
CDR3aa: CASSLDGYGYTF

d_gene: NA
abundance: few
v_gene: TRBV25-1
j_gene: TRBJ1-1
CDR3nt: TGTGCCAGCAGTGAACAGGGGTACACTGAAGCTTTCTTT
CDR3aa: CASSEQGYTEAFF

d_gene: TRBD2
abundance: NA
v_gene: TRBV5-1
j_gene: TRBJ2-1
CDR3nt: TGCGCCAGCAGCTCCGGACTAGCGGATTACAATGAGCAGTTCTTC
CDR3aa: CASSSGLADYNEQFF

d_gene: TRBD1
abundance: NA
v_gene: TRBV11-2
j_gene: TRBJ1-1
CDR3nt: TGTGCCAGCAGCTTATATAGGGCAGGGGGGAACACTGAAGCTTTCTTT
CDR3aa: CASSLYRAGGNTEAFF

d_gene: NA
abundance: NA
v_gene: TRBV6-5
j_gene: TRBJ2-6
CDR3nt: TGTGCCAGCAAGGTGTCTGGGGCCAACGTCCTGACTTTC
CDR3aa: CASKVSGANVLTF

d_gene: TRBD1
abundance: NA
v_gene: TRBV19
j_gene: TRBJ1-2
CDR3nt: TGTGCCAGCATAGGGACAGACTCCAACTATGGCTACACCTTC
CDR3aa: CASIGTDSNYGYTF

d_gene: NA
abundance: NA
v_gene: TRBV18
j_gene: TRBJ1-2
CDR3nt: TGTGCCAGCTCCCGGCCCTCATCAAGTAACTATGGCTACACCTTC
CDR3aa: CASSRPSSSNYGYTF

d_gene: TRBD1
abundance: NA
v_gene: TRBV6-5
j_gene: TRBJ2-2
CDR3nt: TGTGCCAGCAGTTACCTTAGTTTTAACAGGGGCGGGGAGCTGTTTTTT
CDR3aa: CASSYLSFNRGGELFF

d_gene: NA
abundance: NA
v_gene: TRBV19
j_gene: TRBJ1-2
CDR3nt: TGTGCCAGTAGTTGGGCAGCGGGACCCACTCTCTATGGCTACACCTTC
CDR3aa: CASSWAAGPTLYGYTF

d_gene: TRBD1
abundance: NA
v_gene: TRBV7-9
j_gene: TRBJ2-7
CDR3nt: TGTGCCAGCAGCTTAGCCACAGGGGTCGAGCAGTACTTC
CDR3aa: CASSLATGVEQYF

d_gene: TRBD1
abundance: NA
v_gene: TRBV6-1
j_gene: TRBJ1-5
CDR3nt: TGTGCCAGCAGTACTGACAGGGGAGGACAGCCCCAGCATTTT
CDR3aa: CASSTDRGGQPQHF

d_gene: TRBD2
abundance: NA
v_gene: TRBV4-3
j_gene: TRBJ2-1
CDR3nt: TGCGCCAGCAGCCAACTAGCGGGAGGTTACAATGAGCAGTTCTTC
CDR3aa: CASSQLAGGYNEQFF

d_gene: NA
abundance: NA
v_gene: TRBV4-1
j_gene: TRBJ2-3
CDR3nt: TGCGCCAGCAGCCGGGTAATCCTCACAGATACGCAGTATTTT
CDR3aa: CASSRVILTDTQYF

d_gene: NA
abundance: few
v_gene: TRBV7-3
j_gene: TRBJ2-7
CDR3nt: TGTGCCAGCAGCTTATTAGTAGTGACACCTGATGAGCAGTACTTC
CDR3aa: CASSLLVVTPDEQYF

d_gene: NA
abundance: NA
v_gene: TRBV11-2
j_gene: TRBJ1-1
CDR3nt: TGTGCCAGCAGCTTAGGGTCAACATACTATGAAGCTTTCTTT
CDR3aa: CASSLGSTYYEAFF

d_gene: TRBD1
abundance: NA
v_gene: TRBV5-5
j_gene: TRBJ1-1
CDR3nt: TGTGCCAGCAGCTCACAAATCACCGGGACAGCTGAAGCTTTCTTT
CDR3aa: CASSSQITGTAEAFF